This is a list of T cell receptor beta chains from one sample in a study of molecular identifiers for immune sequencing clone quantification. TCRdb recomputed calls from the PCR reads with MiXCR, one row per CDR3 protein. Here the sample spans approximately 97,000 distinct CDR3 sequences, 30% to 45% being singletons. Material: naive CD8+ T cells from blood, with Jurkat cell RNA spiked in. All receptors derive from a human donor in good health. Some libraries in this study had Jurkat cell RNA spiked in. The CDR3 runs from the conserved cysteine through the conserved F or W. The order of the fields is D gene, J gene, V gene, clone size, CDR3 protein, CDR3 DNA. The D gene is left open where the match is weak. Rows may omit the clone size; those that give it use once, few, many or a size class.

D: -; J: TRBJ2-5; V: TRBV13; size: -; CDR3: CACSDWGGRFETQYF; DNA: TGTGCCTGCAGCGATTGGGGGGGCCGGTTTGAGACCCAGTACTTC
D: -; J: TRBJ2-5; V: TRBV6-6; size: -; CDR3: CASTHWGSQETQYF; DNA: TGTGCCAGCACCCATTGGGGCTCCCAAGAGACCCAGTACTTC
D: TRBD2; J: TRBJ2-5; V: TRBV28; size: few; CDR3: CASSTGLAELGETQYF; DNA: TGTGCCAGCAGTACGGGACTAGCGGAGTTGGGGGAGACCCAGTACTTC
D: TRBD2; J: TRBJ2-5; V: TRBV4-3; size: many; CDR3: CASSQAAGLVETQYF; DNA: TGCGCCAGCAGCCAAGCAGCGGGACTCGTGGAGACCCAGTACTTC
D: -; J: TRBJ2-2; V: TRBV6-5; size: -; CDR3: CASSFLRGDDGELFF; DNA: TGTGCCAGCAGTTTCTTACGGGGAGACGACGGGGAGCTGTTTTTT
D: -; J: TRBJ1-5; V: TRBV15; size: -; CDR3: CATSRAGSNLPQHF; DNA: TGTGCCACCAGCAGAGCGGGGAGCAATCTGCCCCAGCATTTT
D: TRBD1; J: TRBJ2-5; V: TRBV12-3/TRBV12-4; size: few; CDR3: CASSYLTGGLETQYF; DNA: TGTGCCAGCAGTTATTTAACAGGGGGCCTAGAGACCCAGTACTTC
D: -; J: TRBJ2-7; V: TRBV5-4; size: -; CDR3: CASSLGASEQYF; DNA: TGTGCCAGCAGCTTAGGGGCTTCCGAGCAGTACTTC
D: -; J: TRBJ2-3; V: TRBV19; size: -; CDR3: CASSGGYLTTDTQYF; DNA: TGTGCCAGTAGCGGCGGGTACCTAACCACAGATACGCAGTATTTT
D: -; J: TRBJ1-5; V: TRBV19; size: few; CDR3: CASSLGDMLLWPQHF; DNA: TGTGCCAGTAGTCTTGGGGACATGTTGCTATGGCCCCAGCATTTT
D: TRBD2; J: TRBJ2-2; V: TRBV7-6; size: -; CDR3: CASSLERAGVAGELFF; DNA: TGTGCCAGCAGCTTAGAGCGAGCGGGAGTTGCCGGGGAGCTGTTTTTT
D: TRBD2; J: TRBJ2-7; V: TRBV10-1; size: few; CDR3: CASSAELAGSYEQYF; DNA: TGCGCCAGCAGCGCCGAACTAGCGGGCTCCTACGAGCAGTACTTC
D: -; J: TRBJ2-6; V: TRBV9; size: many; CDR3: CASSPSGANVLTF; DNA: TGTGCCAGCAGCCCATCTGGGGCCAACGTCCTGACTTTC
D: TRBD1; J: TRBJ2-4; V: TRBV27; size: -; CDR3: CASSYRGKNIQSF; DNA: TGTGCCAGCAGTTACAGGGGAAAAAACATTCAGTCCTTC
D: TRBD1; J: TRBJ2-7; V: TRBV9; size: many; CDR3: CASSGDGTGAYEQYF; DNA: TGTGCCAGCAGCGGGGACGGGACAGGGGCCTACGAGCAGTACTTC
D: -; J: TRBJ2-1; V: TRBV7-9; size: few; CDR3: CASSPAFGEQFF; DNA: TGTGCCAGCAGCCCCGCTTTTGGTGAGCAGTTCTTC
D: -; J: TRBJ1-5; V: TRBV12-3/TRBV12-4; size: many; CDR3: CASSTMGVSNQPQHF; DNA: TGTGCCAGCAGCACTATGGGTGTCAGCAATCAGCCCCAGCATTTT
D: -; J: TRBJ1-1; V: TRBV25-1; size: many; CDR3: CASKNPGNTEAFF; DNA: TGTGCCAGCAAGAATCCGGGAAACACTGAAGCTTTCTTT
D: -; J: TRBJ2-5; V: TRBV7-8; size: -; CDR3: CASGLDPDSRETQYF; DNA: TGTGCCAGCGGCTTAGACCCCGACAGCAGAGAGACCCAGTACTTC
D: TRBD1; J: TRBJ2-1; V: TRBV29-1; size: -; CDR3: CSVVRQDRRYKEQIF; DNA: TGCAGCGTTGTGCGACAGGACAGGCGCTACAAAGAGCAGATCTTC
D: -; J: TRBJ2-2; V: TRBV29-1; size: -; CDR3: CSVDSNTNTGELFF; DNA: TGCAGCGTCGATAGCAATACGAACACCGGGGAGCTGTTTTTT
D: -; J: TRBJ2-5; V: TRBV13; size: -; CDR3: CASSLPQETQYF; DNA: TGTGCCAGCAGCTTACCTCAAGAGACCCAGTACTTC
D: -; J: TRBJ1-1; V: TRBV2; size: once; CDR3: CANRRGQDTEAFF; DNA: TGTGCCAACCGCCGGGGGCAAGACACTGAAGCTTTCTTT
D: TRBD1; J: TRBJ1-5; V: TRBV7-8; size: -; CDR3: CASSWTGVQPQHF; DNA: TGTGCCAGCAGCTGGACAGGGGTCCAGCCCCAGCATTTT
D: -; J: TRBJ1-5; V: TRBV2; size: many; CDR3: CASSGGPTSNQPQHF; DNA: TGTGCCAGCAGTGGCGGGCCAACTAGCAATCAGCCCCAGCATTTT
D: -; J: TRBJ1-5; V: TRBV28; size: -; CDR3: CASRDFSNQPQHF; DNA: TGTGCCAGCAGGGACTTTAGCAATCAGCCCCAGCATTTT
D: -; J: TRBJ2-5; V: TRBV11-2; size: many; CDR3: CASSLLNGDGQYF; DNA: TGTGCCAGCAGCTTACTGAACGGCGACGGGCAGTACTTC
D: TRBD2; J: TRBJ2-1; V: TRBV13; size: few; CDR3: CASSPKIGLAVYNEQFF; DNA: TGTGCCAGCAGCCCAAAGATTGGACTAGCAGTATACAATGAGCAGTTCTTC
D: -; J: TRBJ2-7; V: TRBV28; size: few; CDR3: CASSLWGTSRAYEQYF; DNA: TGTGCCAGCAGTTTGTGGGGGACGTCAAGGGCCTACGAGCAGTACTTC
D: -; J: TRBJ2-7; V: TRBV19; size: few; CDR3: CASSMSGGEQYF; DNA: TGTGCCAGTAGTATGTCCGGGGGCGAGCAGTACTTC
D: -; J: TRBJ2-1; V: TRBV7-8; size: few; CDR3: CASSLARVEQFF; DNA: TGTGCCAGCAGCTTAGCAAGGGTTGAGCAGTTCTTC